The clone carrying this TCR beta chain has a handful of counts. The target antigen is unknown. Researchers attached unique molecular identifiers to individual cDNA molecules. Each CDR3 protein gets one entry after TCRdb re-called the 5' RACE reads with MiXCR. The sample consists of about 29,000 distinct CDR3 sequences, roughly 4.3% of them appearing once. The data belong to a study of early T cells in non-severe SARS-CoV-2 infection. Turning to the study itself: Alpha and beta chains were unpaired, from unsorted whole-blood bulk RNA. Findings of the study overall: The study's VDJdb matching favored anti-spike CD8 responses and missed private and CD4 specificities.

This CDR3 spans 15 amino acids. The V end was cut by 8 bases, the J end by 1 base, with 15 bases between. Germline CDR1 ENHRY, CDR2 SYGVKD. The clonotype originates from an adult who was a healthcare worker with PCR-confirmed SARS-CoV-2 infection or an uninfected control (not recorded which). The rearrangement uses TRBV10-3 and TRBJ1-3; D possibly corresponds to TRBD1 (5 bases). The sequencing input was whole blood. For the CDR3, the DNA is TGTGCCATCGGTGGCAGGGAGCTGTCTGGAAACACCATATATTTT. Protein: CAIGGRELSGNTIYF.